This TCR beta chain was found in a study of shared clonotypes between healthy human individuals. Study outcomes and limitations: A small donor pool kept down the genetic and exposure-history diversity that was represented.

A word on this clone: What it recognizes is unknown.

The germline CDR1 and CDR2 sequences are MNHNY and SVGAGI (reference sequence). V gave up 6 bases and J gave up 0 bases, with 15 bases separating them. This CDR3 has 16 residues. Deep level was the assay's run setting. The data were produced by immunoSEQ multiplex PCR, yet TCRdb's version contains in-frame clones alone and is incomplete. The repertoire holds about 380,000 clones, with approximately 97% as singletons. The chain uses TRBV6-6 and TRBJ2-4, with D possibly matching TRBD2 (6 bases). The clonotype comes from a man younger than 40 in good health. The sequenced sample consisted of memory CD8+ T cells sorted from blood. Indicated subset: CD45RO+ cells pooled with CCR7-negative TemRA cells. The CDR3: CASSPLAGQAKNIQYF. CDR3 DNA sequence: TGTGCCAGCAGCCCACTAGCCGGTCAAGCCAAAAACATTCAGTACTTC.